The 19 T cell receptor beta chains given below trace back to one sample, sequenced in a study of blood T cell repertoires in COVID-19. TCRdb's table, derived via immunoSEQ multiplex PCR, lists solely in-frame clones and lacks some. Among under 400,000 clones listed, approximately 86% were seen once. The specimen sequenced was PBMCs or T cells enriched from blood (not recorded which). These TCRs come from a woman in her thirties or forties with acute COVID-19.

The chain uses TRBV6-4 and TRBJ2-7; 8 bases match TRBD1. CDR3 length: 14 residues. V was pared by 6 bases and J by 5 bases, with 9 bases of the junction left unmatched. CDR1 is MRHNA and CDR2 is SNTAGT in the germline V gene. The CDR3, as DNA: TGTGCCAGCAGCCTACAGGGGGGTTTGGACGAGCAGTACTTC. Its protein is CASSLQGGLDEQYF.

J is TRBJ1-2 and V is TRBV12-3 or TRBV12-4; maybe TRBD1 (6 bases). The CDR3 is 13 amino acids. With 7 bases removed from V and 1 base from J, the gap between germline ends came to 10 bases. The CDR3 loop reads CASTSGVNYGYTF. The CDR3 bases are TGTGCCAGCACGTCAGGGGTTAACTATGGCTACACCTTC.

The chain combines TRBV19 with TRBJ1-6; D is unresolved. V lost 2 bases and J 6 bases, leaving 11 bases between the germline ends. From germline, CDR1 is LNHDA and CDR2 SQIVND (reference sequence). The CDR3 runs to 15 residues. The CDR3 DNA follows: TGTGCCAGTAGTATACGGAGTAAGGTTAATTCACCCCTCCACTTT. Its translation is CASSIRSKVNSPLHF. Filled out from reference TRBV19 and TRBJ1-6, the complete variable domain reads DGGITQSPKYLFRKEGQNVTLSCEQNLNHDAMYWYRQDPGQGLRLIYYSQIVNDFQKGDIAEGYSVSREKKESFPLTVTSAQKNPTAFYLCASSIRSKVNSPLHFGNGTRLTVT.

The genes are TRBV5-1 and TRBJ2-3, with 8 bases that match TRBD1. Losses at the gene ends were 2 bases for V and 3 bases for J; bases not matched to a gene: 14. Germline V lookup: CDR1 SGHRS, CDR2 YFSETQ. There are 18 residues in the CDR3. The DNA for the CDR3 is TGCGCCAGCAGCTTTTTCCGGGACAGGAGACGAGGAACAGATACGCAGTATTTT. Protein product: CASSFFRDRRRGTDTQYF.

This clone was seen a single time. The chain employs TRBV9 and TRBJ2-2; 14 bases fit TRBD2. The length of the CDR3 is 16 residues. Germline lookup yields CDR1 SGDLS and CDR2 YYNGEE. Trimming cost V 2 bases and J 6 bases; bases outside gene matches: 3. The CDR3 loop reads CASSVRTSGRPGELFF. As DNA, the CDR3 is TGTGCCAGCAGCGTGAGGACTAGCGGGAGGCCCGGGGAGCTGTTTTTT. Filled out from reference TRBV9 and TRBJ2-2, the complete variable domain reads DSGVTQTPKHLITATGQRVTLRCSPRSGDLSVYWYQQSLDQGLQFLIQYYNGEERAKGNILERFSAQQFPDLHSELNLSSLELGDSALYFCASSVRTSGRPGELFFGEGSRLTVL.

This chain links TRBV7-3 with TRBJ2-7; D uncertain. Trimming left V 2 bases short and J 7 bases short, with 9 bases between. In germline, CDR1 is SGHTA, CDR2 FQGTGA. The CDR3 totals 12 residues. The CDR3: CASSLYTLEQYF. For the CDR3, the DNA is TGTGCCAGCAGCTTATACACCCTGGAGCAGTACTTC.

This clone showed up just a few times. Written as DNA, the CDR3 is TGTGCCAGCAGTTCACGCGGGCATCAAGAGACCCAGTACTTC. Amino acid sequence: CASSSRGHQETQYF. The chain recombines TRBV6-5 with TRBJ2-5; TRBD2 might be the D (5 bases). V lost 4 bases, J lost 2 bases, and 11 bases lay in between. The CDR3 has 14 residues. Germline V gives CDR1 MNHEY, CDR2 SVGAGI.

The gene calls are TRBV5-1 and TRBJ2-7; maybe TRBD2 (6 bases). The germline V gene encodes CDR1 SGHRS and CDR2 YFSETQ. V lost 0 bases to trimming and J lost 2 bases, with 9 bases between them. The length of the CDR3 is 14 residues. The DNA of the CDR3 is TGCGCCAGCAGCTTGGAGGGACTTCCCTACGAGCAGTACTTC. The encoded protein is CASSLEGLPYEQYF.

The rearrangement links TRBV6-5 to TRBJ1-1, with D tentatively TRBD1 (5 bases). This CDR3 has 13 amino acids. V was shortened by 5 bases and J by 1 base, with 8 bases between the two germline ends. Germline CDR1 reads MNHEY; CDR2 reads SVGAGI. In DNA, the CDR3 is TGTGCCAGCAGTCTTCAGGGGAACACTGAAGCTTTCTTT. It translates to CASSLQGNTEAFF.

The chain couples TRBV4-1 to TRBJ2-7, with D perhaps TRBD2 (6 bases). The germline V and J ends were trimmed by 0 bases and 4 bases, with 19 bases remaining between them. The CDR3 totals 17 residues. Germline V gives CDR1 MGHRA, CDR2 YSYEKL. CDR3 nucleotide sequence: TGCGCCAGCAGCCAAGAGTCTTCAGGACTACCACCATACGAGCAGTACTTC. It is translated as CASSQESSGLPPYEQYF.

V gene TRBV21-1 combines with J gene TRBJ2-1; the table calls TRBD2, which could not be checked here. TRBV21-1 is a listed pseudogene. This CDR3 has 16 residues. The CDR3 nucleotides read TGTGCCAGCAGCAAAGGGAGGGTAGCGGGACACAATGAGCAGTTCTTC. Its protein is CASSKGRVAGHNEQFF.

The rearrangement joins TRBV5-1 to TRBJ2-5, with 8 bases identical to TRBD2. There are 13 residues in the CDR3. V was pared by 4 bases and J by 6 bases, with 5 bases of the junction left unmatched. Per the germline V gene, CDR1 is SGHRS and CDR2 is YFSETQ. This CDR3 reads CASSAGLGQTQYF. CDR3 nucleotide sequence: TGCGCCAGCAGCGCGGGACTAGGACAGACCCAGTACTTC. The full variable domain, in which reference TRBV5-1 and TRBJ2-5 provide the parts outside the CDR3, is KAGVTQTPRYLIKTRGQQVTLSCSPISGHRSVSWYQQTPGQGLQFLFEYFSETQRNKGNFPGRFSGRQFSNSRSEMNVSTLELGDSALYLCASSAGLGQTQYFGPGTRLLVL.

The V gene is TRBV7-3, the J gene TRBJ2-7; no reliable D call. The V gene lost 2 bases and the J gene lost 2 bases, with 13 bases spanning the gap. Germline assignment: CDR1 SGHTA and CDR2 FQGTGA. The CDR3 totals 15 residues. This CDR3 is CASSLVRQATYEQYF. For the CDR3, the DNA is TGTGCCAGCAGCTTAGTAAGGCAGGCCACCTACGAGCAGTACTTC.

This clone was seen more than once but under ten times. The chain couples TRBV10-3 to TRBJ1-2; TRBD1 aligns across 9 bases. CDR3 length equals 15 residues. V shed 3 bases and J 3 bases; nucleotides not matched to a gene: 5. In germline, CDR1 is ENHRY, CDR2 SYGVKD. CDR3 nucleotide sequence: TGTGCCATCAGTGAACGGACAGGGGTTCACTATGGCTACACCTTC. Translated, it gives CAISERTGVHYGYTF.

The V call is TRBV7-2, the J call TRBJ2-1; possibly TRBD2 for D (6 bases). The V end lost 1 base, the J end lost 0 bases, and 16 bases lay between the germline ends. This CDR3 has 18 amino acids. Germline values: CDR1 SGHTA, CDR2 FQGNSA. The CDR3 DNA reads as TGTGCCAGCAGCTTAGTGTCCGGTAGCGGCTCCTCCTACAATGAGCAGTTCTTC. Amino acid sequence: CASSLVSGSGSSYNEQFF. Full variable domain (rest looked up from reference TRBV7-2 and TRBJ2-1): GAGVSQSPSNKVTEKGKDVELRCDPISGHTALYWYRQSLGQGLEFLIYFQGNSAPDKSGLPSDRFSAERTGGSVSTLTIQRTQQEDSAVYLCASSLVSGSGSSYNEQFFGPGTRLTVL.

The chain couples TRBV15 to TRBJ2-7, with 7 nucleotides matching TRBD2. The CDR3 has 16 amino acids. V shed 0 bases and J 8 bases; nucleotides not matched to a gene: 13. Germline V gives CDR1 LNHNV, CDR2 YYDKDF (reference sequence). CDR3 in DNA: TGTGCCACCAGCAGAGACGTCGGCGGGAGAGCTATAAAGCAGTACTTC. Translating it yields CATSRDVGGRAIKQYF.

This rearrangement joins TRBV6-5 to TRBJ2-5, with TRBD2 matching over 7 bases. This CDR3 comprises 13 residues. Germline trimming cut 7 bases from V and 6 bases from J; bases unmatched to any gene: 8. Germline V gives CDR1 MNHEY, CDR2 SVGAGI. CDR3 sequence reads: CASIGLAVKTQYF. CDR3 bases: TGTGCCAGCATTGGTCTAGCGGTCAAGACCCAGTACTTC.

The chain has TRBV7-2 and TRBJ1-2; a possible D gene is TRBD1 (5 bases). The CDR3 extends over 17 amino acids. Germline V gene data show CDR1 as SGHTA and CDR2 as FQGNSA. V was clipped by 3 bases and J by 4 bases, with 21 bases between them. CDR3 protein: CASSFPPYEGTPYGYTF. In nucleotides, the CDR3 is TGTGCCAGCAGCTTTCCCCCTTACGAAGGGACTCCCTATGGCTACACCTTC.

The chain uses TRBV7-8 and TRBJ1-3, with 8 bases aligning to TRBD1. Germline V CDR1 and CDR2: SGHVS, FQNEAQ. V shed 5 bases and J 0 bases; nucleotides not matched to a gene: 12. This CDR3 comprises 18 residues. The CDR3 sequence is CASSPHNYRGSSGNTIYF. The DNA of the CDR3 is TGTGCCAGCAGCCCACACAACTACAGGGGGAGCTCTGGAAACACCATATATTTT. Full variable domain (missing parts from reference TRBV7-8 and TRBJ1-3): GAGVSQSPRYKVAKRGQDVALRCDPISGHVSLFWYQQALGQGPEFLTYFQNEAQLDKSGLPSDRFFAERPEGSVSTLKIQRTQQEDSAVYLCASSPHNYRGSSGNTIYFGEGSWLTVV.